This T cell receptor (beta chain) was documented in a study of post-analysis software for immune sequencing data (dated by TCRdb to the mid-2010s). In terms of the full investigation: Recorded disease courses included relapsing-remitting, secondary progressive and progressive-relapsing multiple sclerosis, with some patients lacking subtype annotation. The multiple sclerosis patient repertoires were compared with approximately 11 previously published healthy control repertoires from donors aged about 6 to 25 years. A subset of samples was prepared in parallel using single-end sample barcoding, then pooled and co-amplified after Illumina adapter ligation.

Libraries were constructed by PCR. For sequencing, an Illumina HiSeq 2500 was employed. Unique molecular identifiers were incorporated into TCR beta cDNA libraries to reduce PCR and sequencing biases. Every 1 to 10 million input T cells yielded 500,000 or so cDNA molecules, meaning each molecule approximated one T cell. Patient libraries were prepared and sequenced with the same protocol used for the earlier healthy control dataset. Samples belonging to the same batch were prepared together, multiplexed and sequenced on a shared HiSeq lane. Processing in the source paper ran as follows. MIGEC handled the raw barcoded reads, throwing out single-read molecular identifier groups before consensus assembly and CDR3 extraction. VDJtools was used for post-analysis of the clonotype tables, with diversity normalized by down-sampling every dataset to the smallest sample size. To correct batch-related cross-sample contamination, repertoire overlap clustering matched CDR3 amino acid sequences but not nucleotide sequences. TCRdb reran the public reads through fastp at Q25 and MiXCR, keeping productive beta chains. When rows share a CDR3 protein, they turn into one entry using the most common DNA and genes. For this entry, the V and J calls and clone size follow TCRdb and not the study's own pipeline. For this sample the table gives fewer than 850,000 distinct CDR3 sequences, of which 25% to 30% were detected only once. Roughly 0.53% of the sample goes to the ten largest clones.

There are a few counts of this clonotype. Its antigen has not been determined. Base qualities are missing; no much larger clone stands one base away. From the cysteine through the phenylalanine, the CDR3 covers 15 amino acids. Only the CDR3 portion is preserved as DNA: 45 bases, with reading frame beginning at the first base. From a lookup of the germline V gene, CDR1 and CDR2 are MNHNS and SASEGT. For this chain, trimming is 7 bases at the V end and 5 bases at the J end, and the number of junction bases without a gene match is 10. What the work shows at the level of the full study, not this receptor alone: Direct clustering with F measure revealed strong co-clustering of samples prepared in the same batch, which led to a batch-effect correction. The multiple sclerosis patient group was slightly younger than the control group. Multiple sclerosis patients had significantly lower normalized Chao1 diversity than controls, a result that suggests substantial peripheral T-cell clonal expansion. Significantly higher frequencies in patients than in controls were found for roughly 5 TRBV segments, including TRBV5-6, TRBV5-1 and TRBV20-1.

TCR beta repertoires were profiled from peripheral blood of roughly 13 young patients with multiple sclerosis to demonstrate the VDJtools post-analysis software. The multiple sclerosis patients were children and adolescents between about 6 and 16 years of age. The sequenced sample consisted of blood. The sequence links TRBV6-1 to TRBJ2-3, and 9 bases in between align with TRBD1. The sequence derives from a girl aged 10-17 years with multiple sclerosis. The CDR3 protein is CASTQPGQGIDTQYF. The nucleotide sequence reads as follows: TGTGCCAGCACCCAACCGGGACAGGGTATAGATACGCAGTATTTT.